These 14 T cell receptor beta chains share one sample of origin, sequenced in a study of OX40 agonist ivuxolimab in advanced cancers. To prepare the library, the immunoSEQ multiplex PCR assay was applied. TCRdb took this table from immuneACCESS and kept in-frame rearrangements with V and J called. Such tables lack part of the clones; where checked against another copy, unresolved V genes explain under half of the gap, and the rest is unexplained. The sample records about 110,000 clones, about nine tenths of which are singletons. About 0.3% of the sample is taken by the ten largest. Sample: CD4+ or CD8+ T cells sorted from blood, taken in a trial of the OX40 agonist ivuxolimab. The receptors here all came from an adult with an advanced solid tumor such as melanoma, head and neck, liver or kidney cancer.

This rearrangement joins TRBV5-5 to TRBJ1-1; D gene uncertain. V dropped 5 bases and J dropped 1 base, with 9 bases sitting between them. Per germline, CDR1 SGHKS and CDR2 YYEKEE (reference sequence). The CDR3 sequence is 13 residues long. As DNA, the CDR3 is TGTGCCAGCAGTTTCGCAGGGAACACTGAAGCTTTCTTT. It translates to CASSFAGNTEAFF. Supplemented by reference TRBV5-5 and TRBJ1-1, the full variable domain reads DAGVTQSPTHLIKTRGQQVTLRCSPISGHKSVSWYQQVLGQGPQFIFQYYEKEERGRGNFPDRFSARQFPNYSSELNVNALLLGDSALYLCASSFAGNTEAFFGQGTRLTVV.

As for this clone: Given the absence of the conserved phenylalanine or tryptophan at the CDR3 end, a read error is likely. The limits of the CDR3 on the DNA are not certain, so only TCRdb's listed CDR3 is given. The rearrangement links TRBV27 to TRBJ1-1. Germline assignment: CDR1 MNHEY and CDR2 SMNVEV (reference sequence). The CDR3 is 11 residues long, ends included. The CDR3 sequence is CASSLSSTPEG.

This clone was observed a single time. The chain couples TRBV10-3 to TRBJ2-1; 7 nucleotides line up with TRBD2. Germline V CDR1 and CDR2: ENHRY, SYGVKD. Losses at the gene ends were 4 bases for V and 6 bases for J; bases not matched to a gene: 15. The CDR3 is 17 residues long. The CDR3 loop is CAISVGGSTTSPNEQFF. The CDR3 DNA reads TGTGCCATCAGTGTGGGCGGGAGCACGACGTCTCCCAATGAGCAGTTCTTC.

This clone was seen more than once but under ten times. V gene TRBV6-5 combines with J gene TRBJ1-4; D is ambiguous. This CDR3 has 15 residues. Germline assignment: CDR1 MNHEY and CDR2 SVGAGI. The V gene lost 4 bases and the J gene lost 3 bases, with 12 bases spanning the gap. In DNA, the CDR3 is TGTGCCAGCAGTTCCCGGGAGGGATCTAATGAAAAACTGTTTTTT. Translation gives CASSSREGSNEKLFF.

V and J are TRBV5-6 and TRBJ1-1, with D unresolved. The germline V gene has CDR1 SGHDT and CDR2 YYEEEE. Trimming shortened V by 2 bases and J by 11 bases, and 10 bases separated the two germline ends. The CDR3 covers 11 residues. The CDR3 reads CASSFAGEAFF. DNA for the CDR3: TGTGCCAGCAGCTTTGCAGGTGAGGCTTTCTTT.

The chain recombines TRBV19 with TRBJ1-1; weak D call: TRBD1 (5 bases). This CDR3 comprises 15 residues. Germline V lookup: CDR1 LNHDA, CDR2 SQIVND (reference sequence). Trimming shortened V by 6 bases and J by 1 base, and 15 bases separated the two germline ends. The DNA of the CDR3 is TGTGCCAGTAGGTTCCTGCGGGGGTGGAACACTGAAGCTTTCTTT. Translating gives CASRFLRGWNTEAFF.

The rearrangement links TRBV2 to TRBJ2-7; D unclear. CDR1 SNHLY and CDR2 FYNNEI come from the germline V gene. The CDR3 is made up of 13 amino acids. V lost 8 bases to trimming and J lost 1 base, with 12 bases between them. Written as DNA, the CDR3 is TGTGCCAGCTCAGGCAGCCGGTCCTACGAGCAGTACTTC. Translation: CASSGSRSYEQYF.

The genes are TRBV2 and TRBJ1-2, with 10 nucleotides matching TRBD1. The germline V gene encodes CDR1 SNHLY and CDR2 FYNNEI. This CDR3 contains 13 residues. The ends lost 3 bases at V and 6 bases at J; junction bases unmatched: 1. The CDR3, as DNA: TGTGCCAGCAGTGACGGGACAGGGGATGGCTACACCTTC. This encodes CASSDGTGDGYTF.

The chain combines TRBV5-4 with TRBJ1-4; 7 bases line up with TRBD1. V shed 4 bases, J shed 4 bases, and the junction held 4 bases outside the gene matches. The CDR3 is 14 residues long. Germline assignment: CDR1 SGHNT and CDR2 YYREEE (reference sequence). The chain's CDR3 is CASSKGTDNEKLFF. As DNA, the CDR3 is TGTGCCAGCAGCAAGGGGACAGATAATGAAAAACTGTTTTTT.

The V gene is TRBV14, the J gene TRBJ2-7; TRBD1 matches at 11 bases. The germline gives CDR1 SGHDN, CDR2 FVKESK. With 3 bases clipped from V and 2 bases from J, the junction kept 3 bases outside the gene matches. The length of the CDR3 is 15 residues. CDR3 DNA sequence: TGTGCCAGCAGCCAGGGACAGGGGGGGACCTACGAGCAGTACTTC. It codes for CASSQGQGGTYEQYF.

The chain combines TRBV5-5 with TRBJ2-1, with TRBD2 matching over 12 bases. V shed 2 bases, J shed 8 bases, and the junction held 8 bases outside the gene matches. Per germline, CDR1 SGHKS and CDR2 YYEKEE (reference sequence). The CDR3 extends over 16 amino acids. The CDR3 is CASSLVTSGRTDEQFF. The CDR3 DNA sequence: TGTGCCAGCAGCTTAGTTACTAGCGGGAGGACCGATGAGCAGTTCTTC.

The V gene is TRBV7-2, the J gene TRBJ1-6; 11 bases are shared with TRBD1. Germline V gene lookup returns CDR1 SGHTA and CDR2 FQGNSA. The V gene end was trimmed by 4 bases and the J gene end by 9 bases; junction bases not matched to a gene: 2. The CDR3 consists of 14 residues. Here the CDR3 DNA reads TGTGCCAGCAGCTGGGGACAGGGGGGTTCACCCCTCCACTTT. It yields the protein CASSWGQGGSPLHF.

This CDR3 is CASSDSPLLRETQYF. The DNA of the CDR3 is TGCGCCAGCAGTGATAGCCCGCTTCTGAGGGAGACCCAGTACTTC. This chain connects TRBV10-1 to TRBJ2-5; no clear D. The CDR3 extends over 15 amino acids. Germline V gene sequence: CDR1 WNHNN, CDR2 SYGVQD (reference sequence). Trimming took off 3 bases at V and 5 bases at J, with 16 bases between the two ends.

The chain combines TRBV15 with TRBJ2-7; TRBD2 matches 10 bases. Germline-derived CDR1 and CDR2 are LNHNV and YYDKDF (reference sequence). Germline trimming cut 0 bases from V and 6 bases from J; bases unmatched to any gene: 8. The CDR3 consists of 16 residues. The CDR3 DNA is TGTGCCACCAGCAGAGAGGCCCTAGCGGGAGCGGGCGAGCAGTACTTC. Translating gives CATSREALAGAGEQYF.